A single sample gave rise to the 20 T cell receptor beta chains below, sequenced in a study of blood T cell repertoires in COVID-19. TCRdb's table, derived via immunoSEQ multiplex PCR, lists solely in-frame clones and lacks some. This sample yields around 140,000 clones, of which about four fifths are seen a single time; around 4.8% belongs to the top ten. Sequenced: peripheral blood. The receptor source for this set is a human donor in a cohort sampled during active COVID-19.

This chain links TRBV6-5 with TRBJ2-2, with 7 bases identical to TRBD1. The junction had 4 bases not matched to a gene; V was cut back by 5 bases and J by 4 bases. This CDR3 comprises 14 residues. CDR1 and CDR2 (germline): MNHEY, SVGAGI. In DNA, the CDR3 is TGTGCCAGCAGTCCGGGACAGACCACCGGGGAGCTGTTTTTT. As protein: CASSPGQTTGELFF.

CDR3 in DNA: TGTGCCAGTGGGACAGCGAACACTGAAGCTTTCTTT. It specifies CASGTANTEAFF. This chain links TRBV28 with TRBJ1-1; TRBD1 agrees at 7 bases. Losses at the gene ends were 9 bases for V and 1 base for J; bases not matched to a gene: 2. This CDR3 contains 12 residues. Per the germline V gene, CDR1 is MDHEN and CDR2 is SYDVKM.

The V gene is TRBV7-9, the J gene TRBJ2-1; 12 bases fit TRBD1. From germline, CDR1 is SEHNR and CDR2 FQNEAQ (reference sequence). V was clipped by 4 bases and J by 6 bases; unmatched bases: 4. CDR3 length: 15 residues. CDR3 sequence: CASSWGQGAGNEQFF. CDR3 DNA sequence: TGTGCCAGCAGCTGGGGACAGGGGGCAGGCAATGAGCAGTTCTTC.

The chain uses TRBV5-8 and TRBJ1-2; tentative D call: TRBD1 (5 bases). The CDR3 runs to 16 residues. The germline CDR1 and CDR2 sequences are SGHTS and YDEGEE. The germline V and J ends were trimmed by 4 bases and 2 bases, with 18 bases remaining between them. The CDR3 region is CASSTFGDWQNYGYTF. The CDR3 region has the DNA TGTGCCAGCAGCACATTTGGGGACTGGCAGAACTATGGCTACACCTTC.

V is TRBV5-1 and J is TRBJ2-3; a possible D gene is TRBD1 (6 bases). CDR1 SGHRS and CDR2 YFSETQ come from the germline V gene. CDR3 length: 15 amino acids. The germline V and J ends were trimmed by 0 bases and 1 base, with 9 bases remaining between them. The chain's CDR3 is CASSLEQGRTDTQYF. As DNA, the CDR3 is TGCGCCAGCAGCTTGGAACAGGGTCGCACAGATACGCAGTATTTT. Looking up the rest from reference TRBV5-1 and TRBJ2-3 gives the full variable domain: KAGVTQTPRYLIKTRGQQVTLSCSPISGHRSVSWYQQTPGQGLQFLFEYFSETQRNKGNFPGRFSGRQFSNSRSEMNVSTLELGDSALYLCASSLEQGRTDTQYFGPGTRLTVL.

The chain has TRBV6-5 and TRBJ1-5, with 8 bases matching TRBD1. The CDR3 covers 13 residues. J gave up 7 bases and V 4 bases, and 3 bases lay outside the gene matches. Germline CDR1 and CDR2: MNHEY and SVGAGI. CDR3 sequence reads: CASSLRDRQPQHF. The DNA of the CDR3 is TGTGCCAGCAGTTTAAGGGACAGGCAGCCCCAGCATTTT.

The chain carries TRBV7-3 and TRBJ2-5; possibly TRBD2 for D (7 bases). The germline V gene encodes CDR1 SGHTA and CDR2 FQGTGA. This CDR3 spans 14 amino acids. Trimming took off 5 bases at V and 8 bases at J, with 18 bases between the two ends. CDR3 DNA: TGTGCCAGCAGCCCTTCTGGGGGGGCCGCCACCCAGTACTTC. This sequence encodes CASSPSGGAATQYF.

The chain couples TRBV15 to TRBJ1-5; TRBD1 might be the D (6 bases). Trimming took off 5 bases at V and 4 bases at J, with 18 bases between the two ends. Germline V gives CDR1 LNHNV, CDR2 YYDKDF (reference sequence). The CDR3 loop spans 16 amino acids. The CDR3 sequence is CATSPGKQGWNQPQHF. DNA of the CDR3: TGTGCCACCAGCCCCGGGAAACAGGGATGGAATCAGCCCCAGCATTTT. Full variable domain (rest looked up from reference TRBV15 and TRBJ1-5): DAMVIQNPRYQVTQFGKPVTLSCSQTLNHNVMYWYQQKSSQAPKLLFHYYDKDFNNEADTPDNFQSRRPNTSFCFLDIRSPGLGDTAMYLCATSPGKQGWNQPQHFGDGTRLSIL.

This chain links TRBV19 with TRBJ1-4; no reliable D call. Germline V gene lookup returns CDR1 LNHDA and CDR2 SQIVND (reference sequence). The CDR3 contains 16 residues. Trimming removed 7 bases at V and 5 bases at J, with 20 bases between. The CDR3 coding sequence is TGTGCCAGTAAAAAGAGTCACGGACGGGAAAATGAAAAACTGTTTTTT. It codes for CASKKSHGRENEKLFF.

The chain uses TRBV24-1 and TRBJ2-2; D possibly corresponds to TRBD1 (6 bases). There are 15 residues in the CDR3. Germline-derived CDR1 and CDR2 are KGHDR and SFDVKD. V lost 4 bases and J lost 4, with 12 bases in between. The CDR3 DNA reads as TGTGCCACCAGTGACCCCAGGGGTTCCACCGGGGAGCTGTTTTTT. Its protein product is CATSDPRGSTGELFF.

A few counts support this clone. The chain's CDR3 is CASSLSPSGQGAFF. CDR3 in DNA: TGTGCCAGCAGTTTATCACCCTCGGGACAGGGAGCTTTCTTT. This chain links TRBV27 with TRBJ1-1, with 9 bases fitting TRBD1. With 0 bases clipped from V and 10 bases from J, the junction kept 6 bases outside the gene matches. There are 14 residues in the CDR3. CDR1 and CDR2 from the germline V gene are MNHEY and SMNVEV (reference sequence).

The CDR3: CASSILADSYNEQFF. In nucleotides, the CDR3 is TGTGCCAGCAGCATACTAGCGGACTCCTACAATGAGCAGTTCTTC. The chain employs TRBV7-2 and TRBJ2-1, with 8 nucleotides matching TRBD2. CDR1 SGHTA and CDR2 FQGNSA come from the germline V gene. After removal of 5 bases from V and 0 bases from J, the junction contained 3 bases not matched to a gene. The CDR3 covers 15 residues.

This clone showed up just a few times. For the CDR3, the DNA is TGTGCCTGGAGTCCCTATAGTCAGGGGTATGGCTACACCTTC. Translating it yields CAWSPYSQGYGYTF. The chain uses TRBV30 and TRBJ1-2; possible D gene TRBD1, 6 bases. Trimming took 2 bases from V and 5 from J, leaving 15 bases between them. The CDR3 totals 14 residues. The germline gives CDR1 GTSNPN, CDR2 SVGIG (reference sequence).

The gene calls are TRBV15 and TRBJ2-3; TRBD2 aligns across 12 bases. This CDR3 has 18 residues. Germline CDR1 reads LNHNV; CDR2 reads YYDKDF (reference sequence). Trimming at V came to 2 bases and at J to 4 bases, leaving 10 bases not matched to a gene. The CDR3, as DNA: TGTGCCACCAGCAGACCCTACTCGACTAGCGGGGGCCCAGATACGCAGTATTTT. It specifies CATSRPYSTSGGPDTQYF.

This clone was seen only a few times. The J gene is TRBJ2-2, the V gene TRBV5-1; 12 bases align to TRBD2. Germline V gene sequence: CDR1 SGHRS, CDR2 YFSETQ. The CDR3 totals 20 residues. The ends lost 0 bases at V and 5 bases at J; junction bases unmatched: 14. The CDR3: CASSLAGGLAGGQRTGELFF. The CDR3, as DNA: TGCGCCAGCAGCTTGGCCGGCGGCCTAGCGGGAGGGCAAAGGACCGGGGAGCTGTTTTTT.

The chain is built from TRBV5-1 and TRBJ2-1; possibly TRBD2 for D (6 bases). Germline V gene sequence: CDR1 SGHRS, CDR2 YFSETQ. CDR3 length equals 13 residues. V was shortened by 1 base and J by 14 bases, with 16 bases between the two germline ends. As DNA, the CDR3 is TGCGCCAGCAGCTTGACGGGACTCGATATTAAGTTCTTC. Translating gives CASSLTGLDIKFF.

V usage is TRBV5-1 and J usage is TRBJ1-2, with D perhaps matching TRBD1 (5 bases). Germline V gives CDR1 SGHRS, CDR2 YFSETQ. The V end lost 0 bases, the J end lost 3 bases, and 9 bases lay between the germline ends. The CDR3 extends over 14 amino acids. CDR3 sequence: CASSLVLGDYGYTF. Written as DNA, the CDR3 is TGCGCCAGCAGCTTGGTCTTAGGGGACTATGGCTACACCTTC.

This chain's CDR3 is CASSMGSQGSTGELFF. As DNA, the CDR3 is TGTGCCAGTAGTATGGGATCACAGGGGAGCACCGGGGAGCTGTTTTTT. The V and J genes are TRBV19 and TRBJ2-2, with 7 positions matching TRBD1. The CDR3 runs to 16 residues. Germline CDR1 and CDR2: LNHDA and SQIVND (reference sequence). V shed 3 bases, J shed 4 bases, and the junction held 8 bases outside the gene matches.

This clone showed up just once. The CDR3 DNA reads TGTGCCAGCAGTGCACCCGGGACAGGGGAAAAACTGTTTTTT. Its translation is CASSAPGTGEKLFF. This chain connects TRBV28 to TRBJ1-4, with TRBD1 identical over 9 bases. CDR3 length: 14 amino acids. J gave up 8 bases and V 5 bases, and 6 bases lay outside the gene matches. Germline assignment: CDR1 MDHEN and CDR2 SYDVKM.

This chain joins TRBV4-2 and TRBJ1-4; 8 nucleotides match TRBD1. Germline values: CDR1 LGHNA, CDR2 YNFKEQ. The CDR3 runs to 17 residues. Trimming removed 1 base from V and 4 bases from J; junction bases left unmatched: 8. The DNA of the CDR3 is TGTGCCAGCAGCCAAGCTTCCGGGACAGGCCTTAATGAAAAACTGTTTTTT. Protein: CASSQASGTGLNEKLFF.